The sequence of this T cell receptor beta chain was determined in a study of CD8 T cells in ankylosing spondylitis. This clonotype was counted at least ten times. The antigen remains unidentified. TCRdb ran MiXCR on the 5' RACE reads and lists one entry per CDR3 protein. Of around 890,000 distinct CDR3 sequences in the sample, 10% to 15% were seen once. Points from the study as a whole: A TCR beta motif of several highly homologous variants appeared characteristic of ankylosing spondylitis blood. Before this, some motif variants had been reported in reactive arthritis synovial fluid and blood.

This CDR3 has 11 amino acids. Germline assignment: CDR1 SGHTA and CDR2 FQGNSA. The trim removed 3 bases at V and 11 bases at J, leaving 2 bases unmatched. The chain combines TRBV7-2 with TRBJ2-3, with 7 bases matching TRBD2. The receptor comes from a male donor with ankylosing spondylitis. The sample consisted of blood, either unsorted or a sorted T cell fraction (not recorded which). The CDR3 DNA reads TGTGCCAGCAGCTTGGGGGGGGTGCAGTATTTT. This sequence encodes CASSLGGVQYF. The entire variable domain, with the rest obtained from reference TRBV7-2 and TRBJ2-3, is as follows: GAGVSQSPSNKVTEKGKDVELRCDPISGHTALYWYRQSLGQGLEFLIYFQGNSAPDKSGLPSDRFSAERTGGSVSTLTIQRTQQEDSAVYLCASSLGGVQYFGPGTRLTVL.